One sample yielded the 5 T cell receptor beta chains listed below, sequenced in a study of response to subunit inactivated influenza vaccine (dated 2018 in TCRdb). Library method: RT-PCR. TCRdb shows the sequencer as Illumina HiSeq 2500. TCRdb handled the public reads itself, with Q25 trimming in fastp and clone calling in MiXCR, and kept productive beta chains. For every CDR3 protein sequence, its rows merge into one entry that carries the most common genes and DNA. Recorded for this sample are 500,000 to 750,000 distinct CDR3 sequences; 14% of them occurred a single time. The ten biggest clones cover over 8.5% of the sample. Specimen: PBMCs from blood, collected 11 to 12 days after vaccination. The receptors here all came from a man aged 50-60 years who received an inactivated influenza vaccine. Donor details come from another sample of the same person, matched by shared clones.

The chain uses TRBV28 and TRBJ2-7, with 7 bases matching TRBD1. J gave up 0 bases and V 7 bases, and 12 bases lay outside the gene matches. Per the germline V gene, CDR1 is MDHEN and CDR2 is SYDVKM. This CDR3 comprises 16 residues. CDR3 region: CASTSPGQYNSYEQYF. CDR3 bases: TGTGCCAGCACCAGTCCGGGACAGTATAACTCCTACGAGCAGTACTTC.

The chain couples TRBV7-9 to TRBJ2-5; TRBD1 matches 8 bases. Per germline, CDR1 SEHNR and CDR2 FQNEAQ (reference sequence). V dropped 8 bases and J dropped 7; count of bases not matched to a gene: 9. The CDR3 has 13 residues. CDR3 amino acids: CASRHRDRRTQYF. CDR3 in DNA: TGTGCCAGCCGGCACCGGGACAGGAGGACCCAGTACTTC.

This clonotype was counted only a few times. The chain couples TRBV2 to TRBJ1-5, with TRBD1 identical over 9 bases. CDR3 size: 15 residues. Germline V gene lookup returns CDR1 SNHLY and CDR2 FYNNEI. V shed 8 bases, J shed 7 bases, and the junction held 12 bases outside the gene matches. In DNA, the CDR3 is TGTGCCAGCGATGCCGGGACAGGGCTTGGCCAGCCCCAGCATTTT. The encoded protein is CASDAGTGLGQPQHF. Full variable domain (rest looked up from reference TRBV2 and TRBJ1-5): EPEVTQTPSHQVTQMGQEVILRCVPISNHLYFYWYRQILGQKVEFLVSFYNNEISEKSEIFDDQFSVERPDGSNFTLKIRSTKLEDSAMYFCASDAGTGLGQPQHFGDGTRLSIL.

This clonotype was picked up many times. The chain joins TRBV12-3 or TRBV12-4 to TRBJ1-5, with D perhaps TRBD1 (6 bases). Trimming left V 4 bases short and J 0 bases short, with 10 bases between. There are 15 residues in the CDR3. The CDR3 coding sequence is TGTGCCAGCAGTTGGGGGGGCAATAGCAATCAGCCCCAGCATTTT. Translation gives CASSWGGNSNQPQHF.

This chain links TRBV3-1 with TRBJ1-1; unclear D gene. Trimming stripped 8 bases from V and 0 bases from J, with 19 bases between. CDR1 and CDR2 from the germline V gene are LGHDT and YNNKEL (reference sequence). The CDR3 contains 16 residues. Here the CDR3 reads CASSSGSERVNTEAFF. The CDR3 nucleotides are TGTGCCAGCTCATCGGGGTCTGAGAGGGTGAACACTGAAGCTTTCTTT.